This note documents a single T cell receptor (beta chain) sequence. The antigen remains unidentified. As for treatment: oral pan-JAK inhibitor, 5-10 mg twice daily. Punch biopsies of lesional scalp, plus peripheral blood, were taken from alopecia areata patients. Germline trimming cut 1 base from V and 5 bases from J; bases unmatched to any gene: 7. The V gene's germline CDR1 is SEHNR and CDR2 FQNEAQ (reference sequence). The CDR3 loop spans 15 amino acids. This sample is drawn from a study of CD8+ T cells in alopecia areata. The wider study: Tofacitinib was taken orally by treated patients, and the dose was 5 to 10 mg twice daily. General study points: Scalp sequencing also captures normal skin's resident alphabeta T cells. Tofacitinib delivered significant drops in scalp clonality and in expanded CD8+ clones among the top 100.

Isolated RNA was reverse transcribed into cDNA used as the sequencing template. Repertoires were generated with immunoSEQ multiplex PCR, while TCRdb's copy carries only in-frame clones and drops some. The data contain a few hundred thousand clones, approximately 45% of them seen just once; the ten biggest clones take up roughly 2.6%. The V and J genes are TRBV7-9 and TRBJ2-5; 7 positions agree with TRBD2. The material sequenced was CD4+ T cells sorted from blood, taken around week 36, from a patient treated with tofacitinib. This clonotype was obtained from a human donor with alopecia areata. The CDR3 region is CASSLERGSRETQYF. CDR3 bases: TGTGCCAGCAGCTTAGAACGCGGGAGCCGGGAGACCCAGTACTTC.